This T cell receptor beta chain originates from a study of T cells in narcolepsy. Generated by immunoSEQ multiplex PCR, the TCRdb table keeps only in-frame clones and is missing some. This repertoire shows around 25,000 clones, approximately 80% found once; its top ten account for around 1%. Comment on this clone: The antigen remains undetermined.

Study observations and caveats: Reportedly, autoreactive clonotypes were serially detected in patients' blood but not controls'. Autoreactive clone sequences were missing from some blood memory CD4+ repertoires. Comparing one patient's CSF and blood CD4+ clonotypes highlighted HCRT- and TRIB2-specific autoreactive clonotypes.

The germline gives CDR1 MNHEY, CDR2 SVGAGI. The CDR3 is 15 residues long. V lost 5 bases to trimming and J lost 0 bases, with 11 bases between them. The rearrangement links TRBV6-5 to TRBJ1-5; a possible D gene is TRBD1 (6 bases). The TCR comes from a human donor in good health. Material for sequencing was memory (CD45RA-) CD4+ T cells from blood. The CDR3 region is CASSRTAYSNQPQHF. The CDR3 DNA reads as TGTGCCAGCAGTCGGACAGCATATAGCAATCAGCCCCAGCATTTT.